The T cell receptor beta chain under discussion was sequenced for a study of CD8 T cells in ankylosing spondylitis. Study-wide results and caveats: Ankylosing spondylitis blood appeared to be characterized by a TCR beta motif of about 8 highly homologous variants. Disease-linked clones bore a CD8+ phenotype, appearing relatively rarely in peripheral blood. Clones linked to disease were reported to show significant enrichment in matched ankylosing spondylitis synovial fluid.

The V gene lost 3 bases and the J gene lost 12 bases, with 14 bases spanning the gap. The CDR3 loop spans 13 amino acids. The germline V gene encodes CDR1 KGHDR and CDR2 SFDVKD. This clonotype was counted at least ten times. The antigen remains undetermined. Generation of TCR beta libraries employed quantitative 5'-RACE incorporating molecular barcodes. TCRdb reanalysed the 5' RACE reads using MiXCR and keeps one entry per CDR3 protein. Among 90,000 to 100,000 distinct CDR3 sequences listed, roughly 8.3% were seen once. V usage is TRBV24-1 and J usage is TRBJ2-1, with D maybe TRBD1 (5 bases). The clonotype was recovered from a male donor with ankylosing spondylitis or in good health (not recorded which). The material sequenced was blood, either unsorted or a sorted T cell fraction (not recorded which). The CDR3 nucleotides are TGTGCCACCAGTGATGCCGACAGTTCGGGGCAGTTCTTC. Protein: CATSDADSSGQFF.